This T cell receptor (beta chain) was retrieved from a study of siplizumab effects on memory and regulatory T cells. Study-wide results and limits: Naive T cells looked more diverse than memory cells and looked like major alloresponse contributors. In the presence of siplizumab, alloreactive sequences traceable to unstimulated CD4+ memory cells were significantly reduced. The alloreactive clones that mapped to unstimulated subsets made up only a minor fraction.

Concerning this clone: Its antigen is not identified.

This table comes from immunoSEQ multiplex PCR, and its TCRdb copy is limited to in-frame clones, with some not included. Here the sample spans around 61,000 clones, around 97% being singletons. Per the germline V gene, CDR1 is PRHDT and CDR2 is FYEKMQ (reference sequence). The ends lost 5 bases at V and 7 bases at J; junction bases unmatched: 4. The CDR3 is 12 amino acids. The origin of this receptor is a human donor in good health. The genes are TRBV13 and TRBJ1-2, with 7 nucleotides matching TRBD1. The sequenced sample consisted of naive CD8+ T cells sorted from blood. The CDR3 spells CASSPRDSGYTF. The CDR3 DNA follows: TGTGCCAGCAGCCCCCGGGACAGTGGCTACACCTTC.